This T cell receptor beta chain came from a study of shared clonotypes between healthy human individuals. Study background: Each donor's CD8 memory used one plate, CD8 naive two, each CD4 subset three.

In the original workflow: Junction-only sequences without quality scores were provided by ImmunoSEQ, so filtering was different. Sequencing used immunoSEQ multiplex PCR; TCRdb keeps in-frame clones, though not all of them. V and J calls and clone size are as listed in that table; D and trimming were resolved from the DNA. The repertoire holds some 680,000 clones, with roughly 72% as singletons. The CDR3 loop spans 16 amino acids. Germline V gene sequence: CDR1 SGHKS, CDR2 YYEKEE (reference sequence). V was pared by 2 bases and J by 0 bases, with 11 bases between. Negatively enriched CD4+ T cells were divided by CD45RA into naive and memory.

The genes are TRBV5-5 and TRBJ2-2; TRBD2 is a possible D gene (6 bases). Input material: memory CD4+ T cells sorted from blood. Subset in this sample: CD45RA-negative fraction. The TCR sequence derives from a woman under 40 in good health. This CDR3 reads CASSLGTAANTGELFF. CDR3 coding DNA: TGTGCCAGCAGCTTAGGGACTGCCGCGAACACCGGGGAGCTGTTTTTT.